A selection of T cell receptor beta chains follows, all from one sample in a study of blood T cells in healthy people across ages. TCRdb re-derived calls from the 5' RACE reads in MiXCR, one entry per CDR3 protein. This table has around 1,000,000 distinct CDR3 sequences, under 30% appearing once. In addition, the sample was reused for a study of T cells of mothers and their children.

Sequencing was carried out using blood. The receptors come from a girl aged 2 to 9 in good health. Each CDR3 is given with its conserved first and last residue. A D gene is named only where the DNA matches it firmly. Not all rows give a size; the values are once, few, many and, for expanded clones, a class.

CDR3: CSVEGLTVTDTQYF; DNA: TGCAGCGTTGAGGGTCTGACAGTCACAGATACGCAGTATTTT; D: -; V: TRBV29-1; J: TRBJ2-3; size: -
CDR3: CSAGLARETQYF; DNA: TGCAGCGCCGGACTAGCGAGAGAGACCCAGTACTTC; D: TRBD2; V: TRBV29-1; J: TRBJ2-5; size: few
CDR3: CSVETGQTVWEQYF; DNA: TGCAGCGTTGAAACGGGCCAGACAGTTTGGGAGCAGTACTTC; D: -; V: TRBV29-1; J: TRBJ2-7; size: few
CDR3: CATRGTNTGELFF; DNA: TGTGCCACTCGCGGGACTAACACCGGGGAGCTGTTTTTT; D: -; V: TRBV24-1; J: TRBJ2-2; size: -
CDR3: CASSQEAGPFNEKLFF; DNA: TGCGCCAGCAGCCAGGAGGCGGGTCCCTTTAATGAAAAACTGTTTTTT; D: -; V: TRBV4-3; J: TRBJ1-4; size: -
CDR3: CASSLGQGSFNEQLF; DNA: TGCGCCAGCAGCCTCGGACAGGGGTCTTTCAATGAGCAGCTCTTC; D: TRBD1; V: TRBV5-1; J: TRBJ2-1; size: -
CDR3: CSARDPAGETQYF; DNA: TGCAGTGCTAGAGATCCGGCTGGCGAGACCCAGTACTTC; D: -; V: TRBV20-1; J: TRBJ2-5; size: -
CDR3: CASALQGEETQYF; DNA: TGTGCTAGTGCCTTACAGGGGGAAGAGACCCAGTACTTC; D: TRBD1; V: TRBV12-5; J: TRBJ2-5; size: -
CDR3: CSGLQSPNEKLFF; DNA: TGCAGCGGGTTACAGAGCCCTAATGAAAAACTGTTTTTT; D: -; V: TRBV29-1; J: TRBJ1-4; size: few
CDR3: CASSMDRGLNQPQHF; DNA: TGTGCCAGCAGTATGGACAGGGGGCTTAATCAGCCCCAGCATTTT; D: TRBD1; V: TRBV12-3/TRBV12-4; J: TRBJ1-5; size: -
CDR3: CSAIYSYEQYF; DNA: TGCAGTGCGATCTACTCCTACGAGCAGTACTTC; D: -; V: TRBV20-1; J: TRBJ2-7; size: -
CDR3: CASSVGPNPYEQYF; DNA: TGTGCCAGCAGCGTAGGACCCAACCCCTACGAGCAGTACTTC; D: -; V: TRBV28; J: TRBJ2-7; size: many
CDR3: CASSQSPGTSYNEQFF; DNA: TGCGCCAGCAGCCAAAGTCCCGGGACTAGCTACAATGAGCAGTTCTTC; D: TRBD2; V: TRBV4-1; J: TRBJ2-1; size: few
CDR3: CSAPSRGTNEQFF; DNA: TGCAGTGCACCTAGCCGAGGGACCAACGAGCAGTTCTTC; D: -; V: TRBV20-1; J: TRBJ2-1; size: few
CDR3: CSARDRNNEQFF; DNA: TGCAGTGCTAGAGACAGGAACAATGAGCAGTTCTTC; D: -; V: TRBV20-1; J: TRBJ2-1; size: -
CDR3: CASSPGVRSGANVLTF; DNA: TGTGCCAGCAGCCCGGGGGTTAGGTCTGGGGCCAACGTCCTGACTTTC; D: -; V: TRBV28; J: TRBJ2-6; size: few